This record covers a single T cell receptor (beta chain). Its antigen target is currently unknown. No much larger clone is present one base from it, and per-base qualities are unavailable. This sample is part of a study of cytomegalovirus exposure and HLA in healthy donors (dated 2017 in TCRdb). Regarding the complete study: An earlier analysis of fewer than 750 of the donors reported 276 Gb of sequence data and some 110 million unique TCR beta sequences obtained from 180 million or so T cells. About 320 gigabases of sequencing data and approximately 84 million unique TCR sequences were included in an early release covering 550 to 800 HLA-typed donors. Of the 300 to 500 genotyped donors, 70% to 90% were placed in the genetic ancestry cluster associated with self-reported Caucasian donors. The aim of the study was to test whether cataloging public T cell receptors could identify signatures of past pathogen exposure. The study profiled the T cell repertoires of fewer than 850 subjects by immunosequencing and related them to cytomegalovirus serostatus. A separate validation cohort of approximately 120 different subjects was used in addition to the roughly 640-subject first cohort. To predict cytomegalovirus infection status, the study brought together high-throughput TCR immunosequencing, statistical association of individual TCRs with disease status, and machine learning. In a later analysis, previously published TCR beta repertoires from fewer than 750 donors were re-analyzed and high-resolution HLA genotyping was added so that TCR occurrence patterns could be studied. Rather than drawing on any new phenotypic data, the later analysis identified candidate immune exposures from TCR beta sequences and the way those sequences occurred across donors. To decide whether each TCR beta V gene segment behaved as functional or pseudogenic, an earlier analysis of over 500 of the donors relied on high-throughput TCR beta sequencing. Donor age, sex, ethnicity and CMV serostatus were compiled together with the repertoire data. Genome-wide SNP genotypes for about 65% of the 666 donors were used in a later genetic analysis, which treated that subset as a discovery cohort. All discovery cohort repertoires had been generated on a single sequencing platform. Both class I and class II loci were covered by HLA typing, at four-digit resolution. The number of donors typed differed by locus, with about 629-630 for A, B, C, DRB1 and DQB1, 522 for DQA1, some 570 for DPA1, and roughly 450 for DPB1. Because of strong linkage in the cohort, four to six DR-DQ haplotypes were treated as single units for association and clustering. On average, roughly 240,000 unique TCR beta nucleotide sequences were sequenced per donor among about 400 genotyped donors of the cohort, with 15% to 20% of those sequences being non-productive. Overall results and qualifications from the work: Strong co-occurrence of HLA alleles, especially DR and DQ, made assigning TCR associations to individual alleles difficult. Several of the top co-occurrence clusters appeared to be linked to parvovirus B19, influenza, CMV and Epstein-Barr virus, according to a later analysis. It was suggested by the authors that the approach could potentially be generalized to other disease states and immunological phenotypes. The sequencing pipeline was judged likely to have produced a cluster of highly shared sequence variants as a technical artifact. V-gene and J-gene trimming of TCR beta chains was associated with a missense DCLRE1C variant in a later genetic analysis, and the association was replicated in an independent cohort. Correlated functional status among segregating V segments might be attributable to linkage disequilibrium, but an unknown experimental factor could not be ruled out. Because the 87-base-pair reads could not distinguish some IMGT-functional V segments, including TRBV6-2 and TRBV6-3, those segments were excluded. The classifier was reported to diagnose cytomegalovirus status with high specificity and sensitivity in both the original cohort and the validation cohort. Sequencing depth was assumed to be roughly uniform across donors in the presence/absence analyses, though that assumption may not hold. A further reported finding was that TCR beta sequences accurately predicted the HLA-A and HLA-B alleles for most subjects in the first cohort. Across donors, most TCR sequences were observed very rarely, whereas some public TCRs were present in many individuals. In a later genetic analysis, fewer N-insertions in productive TCRs were reported among donors in an Asian-associated ancestry cluster than the 666-donor mean. Only TCR beta chains were sequenced in this cohort, and the absence of alpha or paired-chain data limited detectable features. Because counts were too low, 15 to 20 rarely observed V segments, including chromosome 9 orphons, were excluded from the earlier analysis of roughly 580 of the donors. In an earlier analysis of approximately 600 of the donors, most TCR beta V segments were observed in productive rearrangements about 90% or about 30% of the time, broadly matching IMGT annotations. A later analysis found that HLA-associated TCR beta chains were more clonally expanded and had lower generation probabilities than equally common non-associated chains. In vitro tests confirmed that three of the cytomegalovirus-associated TCR beta chains recognize cytomegalovirus antigens. In a later analysis, most CMV-associated TCR beta chains were found to appear HLA-restricted, with HLA associations seemingly driven largely by CMV exposure. In a later analysis, TCR association rates were found to vary across HLA loci, with the most associated TCRs seen for DRB1 alleles and the fewest for HLA-C alleles. Because some donors lacked HLA typing at each locus, the association tests relied only on the typed subset. In the study, approximately 160 TCR beta chains were listed as associated with cytomegalovirus. Immune exposure information for the cohort was limited to CMV serostatus. Specific HLA alleles were associated with over 15,000 TCR beta sequences at a false discovery rate of 0.05 in a later analysis.

CDR1 and CDR2 were assigned from the germline V gene as MNHEY and SVGAGI. From cysteine to phenylalanine, the CDR3 is 15 amino acids long. Of the read, only the CDR3 DNA is kept; its 45 bases are in frame from base 1. From V the trimming removes 6 bases and from J it removes 5 bases, while the gene matches leave 11 bases of the junction unaccounted for. The library relied on the immunoSEQ multiplex PCR assay. For the multiplex PCR, a mixture combining 60 forward primers for TCR Vbeta segments and 13 reverse primers for TCR Jbeta segments was used. A multiplex PCR assay on genomic DNA amplified the CDR3 region of rearranged TCR beta genes. Amplified TCR beta libraries were sequenced as 87-base-pair reads on the Illumina HiSeq System. As for the original processing: In a later analysis, roughly 80 million unique TCR beta chains were counted across the 666 repertoires, and around 10 million of these chains were shared by at least two donors. Raw reads were error-corrected and collapsed into unique sequences with a nearest-neighbor algorithm that merged closely related sequences to remove PCR and sequencing errors. CDR3 sequences were aligned to IMGT reference sequences to assign V, D and J gene segments. For a sequence to be retained, a match of at least six nucleotides was required to both a V gene segment and a J gene segment. Rearrangements were called productive when the CDR3 lacked stop codons and stayed in frame with V and J; all others were non-productive. CDR3 was defined by IMGT convention, running from the second conserved V-encoded cysteine to the conserved J-encoded phenylalanine. The earlier analysis of roughly 590 of the donors excluded any sequence lacking an unambiguous match to a single V gene segment. In an earlier analysis of approximately 550 of the donors, V segments were called functional above 56.7% productive rearrangements and were called segregating when the between-donor standard deviation exceeded 5%. A statistical classification framework was developed to diagnose cytomegalovirus status using the catalog of TCR beta chain sequences. V and J gene assignment, in a later analysis, came from comparing TCR nucleotide sequences with IMGT/GENE-DB human TR gene sequences. A later analysis assigned CDR3 sequences and most-parsimonious VDJ recombination scenarios with the TCRdist pipeline. In a later analysis, each TCR beta chain was defined by its CDR3 amino acid sequence together with its V-gene family, and reads without a unique V-gene family were excluded. A later analysis removed several hundred highly shared, low-generation-probability nucleotide sequences to deal with suspected cross-contamination and a sequencing artifact. A later analysis calculated a clonal expansion index for each public chain from normalized within-repertoire ranks of inferred template counts. Generation probabilities in a later analysis came from a VDJ recombination model fitted to out-of-frame rearrangements, and those results were checked against IGoR. Hypergeometric tests were used in a later analysis to score TCR-TCR, TCR-HLA and TCR-CMV co-occurrence, with a repertoire-size bias correction applied to the TCR pairs. False discovery rates were estimated in a later analysis by permuting HLA or CMV assignments 20 times. In a later analysis, co-occurring TCRs were grouped using DBSCAN, and TCRdist sequence similarity was added for clustering within HLA-allele-positive subsets. Co-occurrence clustering excluded repertoires with fewer than 30,000 or more than 120,000 public chains, plus five with anomalous nucleotide sharing. The source is immuneACCESS, and TCRdb retained only in-frame sequences with V and J called. Part of the clones is not carried over; for the studies checked, unresolved V genes explain less than half of this, and the remainder is unexplained. V and J calls and clone size are copied from that table; D and trimming were computed from the DNA. The sample contains around 99,000 clones, roughly 80% of them found a single time. Jointly, the top ten make up about 7% of the sample.

The cohort was made up of roughly 670 healthy bone marrow donors. All cohort members were sampled while nominally healthy, although unrecorded immune exposures were likely present. The donor tested CMV seropositive, placing the donor among the 310 or so seropositive members of the cohort. A peripheral blood sample was collected from each donor, and TCR beta sequencing was performed on peripheral blood mononuclear cells. The Qiagen DNeasy Blood Extraction Kit was used to extract genomic DNA from the blood cell samples. This chain is built from TRBV6-5 and TRBJ2-7; TRBD1 fits 9 bases in the junction. The material sequenced was PBMCs. The TCR sequence derives from a man aged 50-59 years in good health and CMV-seropositive. DNA sequence: TGTGCCAGCAGATCTTCACTAGGACAGGGGAACGAGCAGTACTTC. The encoded protein is CASRSSLGQGNEQYF.